These 21 T cell receptor beta chains originate from one sample sequenced in a study of shared clonotypes between healthy human individuals. Using immunoSEQ multiplex PCR, the repertoire was profiled, and TCRdb retains in-frame clones only, with some absent. The table records 2 million to 2.5 million clones, approximately 95% of them present only once. What was sequenced was naive CD4+ T cells sorted from blood. Subset described: CD45RA+ positively selected. Every receptor here comes from a man between 18 and 35 years old in good health.

Remarks on this clone: The sample contains more than one DNA sequence encoding this CDR3. The V gene is TRBV2, the J gene TRBJ2-5, with unresolved D. CDR1 and CDR2 from the germline V gene are SNHLY and FYNNEI. CDR3 length: 11 residues. Trimming pared 6 bases from V and 1 base from J, leaving 3 bases between. In DNA, the CDR3 is TGTGCCAGCAGGACCCAAGAGACCCAGTACTTC. This translates into CASRTQETQYF.

A word on this clone: This sample includes further DNA sequences coding for the same CDR3. The chain couples TRBV5-1 to TRBJ2-3; D is ambiguous. Germline V gene data show CDR1 as SGHRS and CDR2 as YFSETQ. The V end lost 1 base, the J end lost 2 bases, and 5 bases lay between the germline ends. The CDR3 covers 13 residues. This CDR3 is CASSLRDTDTQYF. The CDR3 DNA reads as TGCGCCAGCAGCTTGAGGGACACAGATACGCAGTATTTT. Full variable domain (outside the CDR3, taken from reference TRBV5-1 and TRBJ2-3): KAGVTQTPRYLIKTRGQQVTLSCSPISGHRSVSWYQQTPGQGLQFLFEYFSETQRNKGNFPGRFSGRQFSNSRSEMNVSTLELGDSALYLCASSLRDTDTQYFGPGTRLTVL.

The V gene is TRBV2, the J gene TRBJ2-7; 7 bases map to TRBD1. This CDR3 region has 13 residues. The germline V gene encodes CDR1 SNHLY and CDR2 FYNNEI. J lost 4 bases, V lost 6 bases, and 6 bases had no gene match. CDR3 nucleotides: TGTGCCAGCAGCAAGACAGGGACATACGAGCAGTACTTC. It specifies CASSKTGTYEQYF.

This rearrangement joins TRBV10-3 to TRBJ1-2, with D maybe TRBD1 (6 bases). V lost 0 bases to trimming and J lost 3 bases, with 11 bases between them. The germline CDR1 and CDR2 sequences are ENHRY and SYGVKD. The CDR3 runs to 15 residues. As DNA, the CDR3 is TGTGCCATCAGTGAGTCCCTACAGGGTCACTATGGCTACACCTTC. As protein: CAISESLQGHYGYTF.

The rearrangement links TRBV10-3 to TRBJ2-3, with 8 bases aligning to TRBD2. This CDR3 has 15 amino acids. Losses at the gene ends were 6 bases for V and 0 bases for J; bases not matched to a gene: 5. Germline V gene lookup returns CDR1 ENHRY and CDR2 SYGVKD. CDR3 nucleotides: TGTGCCATCAGCAATAGCGGGACTAGCACAGATACGCAGTATTTT. It translates to CAISNSGTSTDTQYF.

The V call is TRBV19, the J call TRBJ2-7; tentative D call: TRBD2 (6 bases). The CDR3 extends over 13 amino acids. Trimming removed 4 bases at V and 2 bases at J, with 9 bases between. Germline values: CDR1 LNHDA, CDR2 SQIVND (reference sequence). The CDR3 spells CASSTGLTYEQYF. CDR3 sequence (DNA): TGTGCCAGTAGTACGGGACTTACCTACGAGCAGTACTTC.

This chain connects TRBV11-2 to TRBJ2-3; D is perhaps TRBD1 (7 bases). Germline V CDR1 and CDR2: SGHAT, FQNNGV. The V and J ends lost 3 bases and 5 bases respectively, with 18 bases between them. CDR3 length: 16 residues. The CDR3 DNA is TGTGCCAGCAGCTTGGGGGGACAGCTCTCGGGAGATACGCAGTATTTT. The encoded protein is CASSLGGQLSGDTQYF.

V gene TRBV6-5 combines with J gene TRBJ2-1; D gene uncertain. Trimming stripped 8 bases from V and 7 bases from J, with 12 bases between. The CDR3 sequence is 12 residues long. CDR1 is MNHEY and CDR2 is SVGAGI in the germline V gene. The CDR3 spells CASRGAWNEQFF. The CDR3 DNA reads TGTGCCAGCCGAGGAGCGTGGAATGAGCAGTTCTTC.

The V call is TRBV7-8, the J call TRBJ2-5; TRBD2 might be the D (5 bases). Germline V lookup: CDR1 SGHVS, CDR2 FQNEAQ. The CDR3 is 11 amino acids. Between the trimmed V and J ends, which lost 3 bases and 7 bases, there was a span of 6 bases. CDR3 protein: CASSFGGTQYF. CDR3 coding DNA: TGTGCCAGCAGCTTCGGAGGGACCCAGTACTTC.

On this clone: Other DNA sequences in this sample translate to the same CDR3. Written as DNA, the CDR3 is TGTGCCAGCCGGGCCGGCGGGGGCACTGAAGCTTTCTTT. The encoded protein is CASRAGGGTEAFF. The J gene is TRBJ1-1, the V gene TRBV6-5, with a possible D match to TRBD1 (5 bases). The V end was cut by 8 bases, the J end by 4 bases, with 14 bases between. CDR1 is MNHEY and CDR2 is SVGAGI in the germline V gene. The CDR3 totals 13 residues.

With respect to this clone: The same CDR3 arises from other DNA sequences in this sample as well. The chain employs TRBV27 and TRBJ1-5, with a weak D call TRBD1 (6 bases). Germline CDR1 reads MNHEY; CDR2 reads SMNVEV (reference sequence). The CDR3 consists of 15 residues. Trimming stripped 5 bases from V and 0 bases from J, with 11 bases between. CDR3 residues: CASSAYRDSNQPQHF. The CDR3 coding sequence is TGTGCCAGCAGTGCCTACAGGGATAGCAATCAGCCCCAGCATTTT.

The CDR3 bases are TGCGCCAGCAGCCAAGCCATAAAGCCGCCAGATATCAACACTGAAGCTTTCTTT. Translating it yields CASSQAIKPPDINTEAFF. The V gene is TRBV4-3, the J gene TRBJ1-1; no definite D call. V was clipped by 1 base and J by 2 bases, with 20 bases between them. The CDR3 length is 18 residues. Germline lookup yields CDR1 LGHNA and CDR2 YSLEER.

The chain carries TRBV6-1 and TRBJ2-7; the match to TRBD1 covers 8 bases. The junction had 5 bases not matched to a gene; V was cut back by 3 bases and J by 4 bases. The CDR3 has 14 residues. The germline V gene has CDR1 MNHNS and CDR2 SASEGT. CDR3 amino acids: CASSDRDRIYEQYF. The CDR3 region has the DNA TGTGCCAGCAGTGACCGGGACAGGATTTACGAGCAGTACTTC.

V usage is TRBV7-3 and J usage is TRBJ1-1; D possibly corresponds to TRBD1 (5 bases). This CDR3 region has 15 residues. Germline-derived CDR1 and CDR2 are SGHTA and FQGTGA. The germline V and J ends were trimmed by 6 bases and 1 base, with 15 bases remaining between them. The chain's CDR3 is CASSFGGVQNTEAFF. DNA for the CDR3: TGTGCCAGCAGTTTTGGGGGGGTCCAGAACACTGAAGCTTTCTTT. The full variable domain, with the rest looked up from reference TRBV7-3 and TRBJ1-1, is GAGVSQTPSNKVTEKGKYVELRCDPISGHTALYWYRQSLGQGPEFLIYFQGTGAADDSGLPNDRFFAVRPEGSVSTLKIQRTERGDSAVYLCASSFGGVQNTEAFFGQGTRLTVV.

The V and J genes are TRBV2 and TRBJ2-3; D not resolved. CDR1 SNHLY and CDR2 FYNNEI come from the germline V gene. Trimming took 6 bases from V and 2 from J, leaving 21 bases between them. This CDR3 is built from 17 residues. The CDR3, as DNA: TGTGCCAGCAGCCCCGAATCCCGGTTATCCTTCACAGATACGCAGTATTTT. The encoded protein is CASSPESRLSFTDTQYF.

The chain carries TRBV6-5 and TRBJ1-1; D not resolved. CDR3 length: 13 amino acids. The germline V gene encodes CDR1 MNHEY and CDR2 SVGAGI. The V and J ends lost 6 bases and 1 base respectively, with 9 bases between them. CDR3 DNA: TGTGCCAGCAGAACTGTGGGGAACACTGAAGCTTTCTTT. Its translation: CASRTVGNTEAFF.

V usage is TRBV7-9 and J usage is TRBJ2-3; 8 positions match TRBD2. The CDR3 covers 16 residues. The germline CDR1 and CDR2 sequences are SEHNR and FQNEAQ (reference sequence). J gave up 3 bases and V 5 bases, and 10 bases lay outside the gene matches. Written as DNA, the CDR3 is TGTGCCAGCAGCCCCCGGACTAGCCGTTTGACAGATACGCAGTATTTT. It is translated as CASSPRTSRLTDTQYF.

This sequence joins TRBV6-6 and TRBJ2-1, with D perhaps assigned TRBD1 or TRBD2 (5 bases each). V lost 2 bases and J lost 16, with 15 bases in between. There are 12 residues in the CDR3. The germline gives CDR1 MNHNY, CDR2 SVGAGI (reference sequence). CDR3 bases: TGTGCCAGCAGTTACGGGGCGGGCCAAGAATTCTTC. It translates to CASSYGAGQEFF.

A single count supports this clone. The rearrangement links TRBV15 to TRBJ2-7, with TRBD2 matching over 7 bases. Germline V gene lookup returns CDR1 LNHNV and CDR2 YYDKDF (reference sequence). The CDR3 has 14 residues. The ends lost 1 base at V and 1 base at J; junction bases unmatched: 1. The CDR3 spells CATSRVRESYEQYF. The CDR3 DNA is TGTGCCACCAGCAGAGTGCGGGAGTCCTACGAGCAGTACTTC.

This clone was observed a single time. Other DNA sequences in this specimen translate into the identical CDR3. The chain joins TRBV18 to TRBJ2-6; D is undetermined. The germline V gene encodes CDR1 KGHSH and CDR2 LQKENI. The length of the CDR3 is 15 residues. The ends were cut back, 1 base at V and 4 bases at J, with 8 bases in the middle. The CDR3 DNA reads as TGTGCCAGCTCACCACGGGTAGACGGGGCCAACGTCCTGACTTTC. It encodes CASSPRVDGANVLTF.

The chain combines TRBV5-1 with TRBJ2-1, with TRBD2 matching 7 bases. V was pared by 2 bases and J by 7 bases, with 9 bases of the junction left unmatched. The CDR3 totals 15 residues. Germline CDR1 and CDR2: SGHRS and YFSETQ. The CDR3 spells CASSFEGGLMNEQFF. Written as DNA, the CDR3 is TGCGCCAGCAGCTTCGAGGGAGGGCTCATGAATGAGCAGTTCTTC.